The next 15 T cell receptor beta chains were all read from a single sample in a study of OX40 agonist ivuxolimab in advanced cancers. Repertoires were generated with immunoSEQ multiplex PCR, while TCRdb's copy carries only in-frame clones and drops some. The table lists about 86,000 clones, roughly nine tenths of them singletons. The sample consisted of CD4+ or CD8+ T cells sorted from blood, taken in a trial of the OX40 agonist ivuxolimab. The receptors were gathered from an adult with an advanced solid tumor such as melanoma, head and neck, liver or kidney cancer.

This clone appeared a few times. The V call is TRBV6-6, the J call TRBJ1-5; weak D call: TRBD1 (5 bases). The germline V gene encodes CDR1 MNHNY and CDR2 SVGAGI (reference sequence). The CDR3 consists of 14 residues. V was cut by 5 bases and J by 7 bases, with 15 bases left in between. The CDR3 protein is CASSGAGSVQPQHF. DNA of the CDR3: TGTGCCAGCAGTGGGGCAGGGAGTGTACAGCCCCAGCATTTT.

This chain uses TRBV4-1 with TRBJ1-5; D uncertain. V lost 4 bases, J lost 0 bases, and 7 bases lay in between. Looked up from germline, CDR1 is MGHRA and CDR2 is YSYEKL. There are 14 residues in the CDR3. CDR3 in DNA: TGCGCCAGCAGCCCGGGTCATAGCAATCAGCCCCAGCATTTT. As protein: CASSPGHSNQPQHF.

The chain joins TRBV5-1 to TRBJ2-3; D may be TRBD1 (5 bases). The germline V gene has CDR1 SGHRS and CDR2 YFSETQ. The CDR3 has 15 residues. Trimming took off 4 bases at V and 2 bases at J, with 14 bases between the two ends. The CDR3, as DNA: TGCGCCAGCAGCCTATGGGGCCAGACCACAGATACGCAGTATTTT. The encoded protein is CASSLWGQTTDTQYF.

V is TRBV7-3 and J is TRBJ2-1; possible D gene TRBD2, 6 bases. Germline V gene data show CDR1 as SGHTA and CDR2 as FQGTGA. The CDR3 runs to 14 residues. Trimming left V 4 bases short and J 5 bases short, with 12 bases between. CDR3 nucleotides: TGTGCCAGCAGCTCCCCCGGGGGTAACAATGAGCAGTTCTTC. It encodes CASSSPGGNNEQFF.

The CDR3 reads CASSLPGVTDTQYF. The CDR3 coding sequence is TGTGCCAGCAGCTTGCCGGGGGTCACAGATACGCAGTATTTT. V usage is TRBV5-8 and J usage is TRBJ2-3, with a possible D match to TRBD2 (6 bases). The length of the CDR3 is 14 residues. Trimming took off 1 base at V and 2 bases at J, with 8 bases between the two ends. The germline gives CDR1 SGHTS, CDR2 YDEGEE.

The V call is TRBV4-2, the J call TRBJ2-2; 9 bases are shared with TRBD1. The V segment lost 7 bases and the J segment 2 bases; nucleotides outside the gene matches: 5. Germline-derived CDR1 and CDR2 are LGHNA and YNFKEQ. The CDR3 is 15 amino acids. The CDR3 DNA follows: TGTGCCAGCACCCCAACAGGGGGCAACACCGGGGAGCTGTTTTTT. Its translation: CASTPTGGNTGELFF.

The chain combines TRBV28 with TRBJ1-1; 9 nucleotides agree with TRBD1. There are 14 residues in the CDR3. Germline-derived CDR1 and CDR2 are MDHEN and SYDVKM. The junction had 10 bases not matched to a gene; V was cut back by 4 bases and J by 10 bases. Written as DNA, the CDR3 is TGTGCCAGCAGTTCCCCGGGACAGGGTTCTTCAGCTTTCTTT. Translated: CASSSPGQGSSAFF.

The V call is TRBV5-1, the J call TRBJ2-3; TRBD2 matches 10 bases. With 3 bases clipped from V and 2 bases from J, the junction kept 3 bases outside the gene matches. Germline V gene sequence: CDR1 SGHRS, CDR2 YFSETQ. This CDR3 has 15 residues. DNA of the CDR3: TGCGCCAGCAGCTACGGGACTAGCGTCACAGATACGCAGTATTTT. Amino acid sequence: CASSYGTSVTDTQYF.

The chain couples TRBV29-1 to TRBJ2-1; TRBD2 matches at 11 bases. This CDR3 region has 16 residues. The germline gives CDR1 SQVTM, CDR2 ANQGSEA. Unmatched junction bases numbered 7, after V lost 3 bases and J lost 3 bases. The CDR3 coding sequence is TGCAGCGTTGACTTCGGGCTAGCGGGAGGCTACAATGAGCAGTTCTTC. It codes for CSVDFGLAGGYNEQFF.

The rearrangement joins TRBV2 to TRBJ2-3; D is possibly TRBD1 (6 bases). CDR1 is SNHLY, CDR2 FYNNEI, per germline. V dropped 6 bases and J dropped 0 bases, with 16 bases sitting between them. The CDR3 extends over 16 amino acids. CDR3 region: CASRDRQVPSTDTQYF. The CDR3 DNA reads TGTGCCAGCAGGGATCGACAGGTCCCTAGCACAGATACGCAGTATTTT.

Written as DNA, the CDR3 is TGTGCTAGTGGTTTGGGGCGGGGGATGAACACTGAAGCTTTCTTT. Its protein is CASGLGRGMNTEAFF. The rearrangement links TRBV12-5 to TRBJ1-1; tentative D call: TRBD1 (5 bases). Germline values: CDR1 LGHNT, CDR2 FRNRAP. V dropped 1 base and J dropped 0 bases, with 9 bases sitting between them. CDR3 length: 15 residues.

The chain joins TRBV7-9 to TRBJ2-5, with TRBD2 matching 8 bases. The CDR3 length is 15 residues. Germline V lookup: CDR1 SEHNR, CDR2 FQNEAQ (reference sequence). The V and J ends lost 5 bases and 5 bases, in that order; junction bases with no gene match: 10. CDR3 DNA: TGTGCCAGCAGCCCCCCGGGGGGGGGTCAGGAGACCCAGTACTTC. This translates into CASSPPGGGQETQYF. Supplemented by reference TRBV7-9 and TRBJ2-5, the full variable domain reads DTGVSQNPRHKITKRGQNVTFRCDPISEHNRLYWYRQTLGQGPEFLTYFQNEAQLEKSRLLSDRFSAERPKGSFSTLEIQRTEQGDSAMYLCASSPPGGGQETQYFGPGTRLLVL.

The chain joins TRBV5-6 to TRBJ2-7; 7 positions agree with TRBD2. V lost 4 bases to trimming and J lost 2 bases; unmatched junction nucleotides: 9. This CDR3 contains 15 residues. The germline V gene encodes CDR1 SGHDT and CDR2 YYEEEE. Here the CDR3 DNA reads TGTGCCAGCAGCCACGGGACTACATCTCCCTACGAGCAGTACTTC. Its protein is CASSHGTTSPYEQYF.

This clone showed up just once. The chain carries TRBV5-6 and TRBJ2-2; D is perhaps TRBD2 (6 bases). Looked up from germline, CDR1 is SGHDT and CDR2 is YYEEEE. V was shortened by 5 bases and J by 6 bases, with 14 bases between the two germline ends. The CDR3 loop spans 14 amino acids. In DNA, the CDR3 is TGTGCCAGCAGAGATGGGACTTTCTCCGGGGAGCTGTTTTTT. Translating gives CASRDGTFSGELFF.

The chain joins TRBV19 to TRBJ2-3; the D gene is possibly TRBD2 (5 bases). Germline CDR1 reads LNHDA; CDR2 reads SQIVND (reference sequence). Trimming cost V 5 bases and J 2 bases, with 20 bases left between them. CDR3 length equals 17 residues. CDR3 loop: CASSLRASSGTTDTQYF. CDR3 DNA: TGTGCCAGTAGTCTGCGGGCTAGCTCTGGCACCACAGATACGCAGTATTTT.